A single sample gave rise to the 26 T cell receptor beta chains below, sequenced in a study of blood T cell repertoires in COVID-19. The repertoire was sequenced with immunoSEQ multiplex PCR; TCRdb's copy has only in-frame clones and lacks some. This table has about 310,000 clones, roughly 91% appearing once. Sequencing was done on a sample of PBMCs or T cells enriched from blood (not recorded which). These receptors all stem from a woman in her 30s who had recovered from COVID-19.

V gene TRBV11-2 combines with J gene TRBJ2-2, with D tentatively TRBD2 (6 bases). With 5 bases removed from V and 6 bases from J, the gap between germline ends came to 13 bases. The CDR3 covers 14 residues. CDR1 is SGHAT and CDR2 is FQNNGV in the germline V gene. The CDR3 coding sequence is TGTGCCAGCAGCCCCGGGTGGAGGGCCGGGGAGCTGTTTTTT. Translation: CASSPGWRAGELFF.

This clone occurred once. The V and J genes are TRBV27 and TRBJ1-2; D gene uncertain. The V end lost 2 bases, the J end lost 2 bases, and 9 bases lay between the germline ends. The CDR3 is 14 residues long. From germline, CDR1 is MNHEY and CDR2 SMNVEV (reference sequence). CDR3 sequence: CASSLGSQNYGYTF. The CDR3 DNA follows: TGTGCCAGCAGTTTAGGTAGTCAAAACTATGGCTACACCTTC.

As regards this clone: This sample also contains other DNA sequences that code for the same CDR3. The chain combines TRBV5-1 with TRBJ1-2; 10 nucleotides agree with TRBD1. CDR3 length: 14 amino acids. V was pared by 2 bases and J by 5 bases, with 3 bases of the junction left unmatched. Germline CDR1 and CDR2: SGHRS and YFSETQ. The CDR3 coding sequence is TGCGCCAGCAGCTTAGGGGACAGGGGATATGGCTACACCTTC. Protein product: CASSLGDRGYGYTF.

The chain combines TRBV4-1 with TRBJ1-2, with a weak D call TRBD1 (6 bases). The CDR3 loop spans 14 amino acids. Per the germline V gene, CDR1 is MGHRA and CDR2 is YSYEKL. V shed 6 bases and J shed 4 bases, with 15 bases lying between them. For the CDR3, the DNA is TGCGCCAGCAGTCCTCCGGGACACAGCTATGGCTACACCTTC. Residues: CASSPPGHSYGYTF.

The chain joins TRBV9 to TRBJ2-3; a possible D gene is TRBD2 (6 bases). Germline assignment: CDR1 SGDLS and CDR2 YYNGEE. The CDR3 loop spans 16 amino acids. V was cut by 2 bases and J by 4 bases, with 17 bases left in between. This chain's CDR3 is CASSVLTGDWADTQYF. The CDR3, as DNA: TGTGCCAGCAGCGTCTTAACGGGAGATTGGGCAGATACGCAGTATTTT.

The chain is built from TRBV5-6 and TRBJ2-1, with no clear D. Germline V gene lookup returns CDR1 SGHDT and CDR2 YYEEEE. This CDR3 contains 15 residues. V was cut by 4 bases and J by 0 bases, with 11 bases left in between. For the CDR3, the DNA is TGTGCCAGCAGCCTGACTCGAAGCTCCTACAATGAGCAGTTCTTC. This sequence encodes CASSLTRSSYNEQFF.

J is TRBJ2-1 and V is TRBV6-5; TRBD2 aligns across 9 bases. Germline CDR1 is MNHEY and CDR2 is SVGAGI. This CDR3 contains 15 residues. Losses at the gene ends were 1 base for V and 7 bases for J; bases not matched to a gene: 5. In nucleotides, the CDR3 is TGTGCCAGCAGTTACTGGCGGGAGGGCCTTAATGAGCAGTTCTTC. Translated, it gives CASSYWREGLNEQFF.

The CDR3 here is CSGRAGAFANTGELFF. In DNA form, the CDR3 reads TGCAGCGGCCGGGCGGGAGCCTTCGCGAACACCGGGGAGCTGTTTTTT. The rearrangement uses TRBV29-1 and TRBJ2-2, with 7 positions matching TRBD2. V shed 7 bases, J shed 0 bases, and the junction held 11 bases outside the gene matches. This CDR3 region has 16 residues. From germline, CDR1 is SQVTM and CDR2 ANQGSEA.

Turning to this clone: Its ends do not fully match the called genes, so a read error is possible. This chain uses TRBV30 with TRBJ2-5, with D perhaps TRBD2 (5 bases). This CDR3 has 13 residues. Germline V lookup: CDR1 GTSNPN, CDR2 SVGIG (reference sequence). The CDR3 DNA reads TGTGCCTCGAGTCTGAGAGGGCGGGAGACCCAGTACTTC. Translated: CASSLRGRETQYF. The full variable domain, completed using reference TRBV30 and TRBJ2-5, is SQTIHQWPATLVQPVGSPLSLECTVEGTSNPNLYWYRQAAGRGLQLLFYSVGIGQISSEVPQNLSASRPQDRQFILSSKKLLLSDSGFYLCASSLRGRETQYFGPGTRLLVL.

The chain recombines TRBV7-9 with TRBJ2-5; D may be TRBD2 (6 bases). CDR1 is SEHNR, CDR2 FQNEAQ, per germline (reference sequence). With 4 bases removed from V and 2 bases from J, the gap between germline ends came to 11 bases. The CDR3 contains 14 residues. The CDR3 region is CASSSVGGQETQYF. As DNA, the CDR3 is TGTGCCAGCAGCTCAGTCGGAGGGCAAGAGACCCAGTACTTC.

The chain couples TRBV4-2 to TRBJ2-7, with D possibly matching TRBD2 (6 bases). The CDR3 has 17 residues. From germline, CDR1 is LGHNA and CDR2 YNFKEQ. The ends were cut back, 4 bases at V and 2 bases at J, with 21 bases in the middle. CDR3 in DNA: TGTGCCAGCAGCCGCGAACTCAGGGCTAGCGATCCCTACGAGCAGTACTTC. Translation: CASSRELRASDPYEQYF.

This sequence joins TRBV10-3 and TRBJ1-1; 7 bases align to TRBD1. CDR1 and CDR2 from the germline V gene are ENHRY and SYGVKD. The CDR3 runs 14 residues. The junction had 5 bases not matched to a gene; V was cut back by 7 bases and J by 0 bases. This CDR3 reads CAIISDRLNTEAFF. In DNA form, the CDR3 reads TGTGCCATCATATCGGACAGGCTGAACACTGAAGCTTTCTTT.

This clone showed up just a few times. The rearrangement uses TRBV27 and TRBJ1-5, with 8 bases that match TRBD1. After removal of 6 bases from V and 3 bases from J, the junction contained 10 bases not matched to a gene. This CDR3 contains 16 residues. Germline V gene sequence: CDR1 MNHEY, CDR2 SMNVEV (reference sequence). This CDR3 is CASSVGRGQDNQPQHF. DNA of the CDR3: TGTGCCAGCAGCGTGGGTCGGGGACAGGACAATCAGCCCCAGCATTTT.

The sample holds many counts of this clone. This chain uses TRBV19 with TRBJ1-5; maybe TRBD1 (5 bases). Trimming took 3 bases from V and 2 from J, leaving 20 bases between them. This CDR3 region has 18 residues. Germline lookup yields CDR1 LNHDA and CDR2 SQIVND (reference sequence). Here the CDR3 reads CASSMGWMTATGNQPQHF. CDR3 nucleotide sequence: TGTGCCAGTAGTATGGGGTGGATGACAGCGACGGGCAATCAGCCCCAGCATTTT.

This chain connects TRBV25-1 to TRBJ1-2; 8 positions match TRBD1. Germline-derived CDR1 and CDR2 are MGHDK and SYGVNS. CDR3 size: 14 residues. The V gene end was trimmed by 3 bases and the J gene end by 8 bases; junction bases not matched to a gene: 8. CDR3 bases: TGTGCCAGCAGTGAGCCGGACAGGGACTTCGGCTACACCTTC. It specifies CASSEPDRDFGYTF.

The chain employs TRBV13 and TRBJ2-4; 7 bases align to TRBD2. This CDR3 comprises 17 residues. Per germline, CDR1 PRHDT and CDR2 FYEKMQ (reference sequence). With 0 bases clipped from V and 2 bases from J, the junction kept 7 bases outside the gene matches. The CDR3 is CASSLGGDSGSKNIQYF. The CDR3 DNA reads as TGTGCCAGCAGCTTAGGAGGGGATAGCGGGTCCAAAAACATTCAGTACTTC. Drawing the rest from reference TRBV13 and TRBJ2-4, the complete variable domain is AAGVIQSPRHLIKEKRETATLKCYPIPRHDTVYWYQQGPGQDPQFLISFYEKMQSDKGSIPDRFSAQQFSDYHSELNMSSLELGDSALYFCASSLGGDSGSKNIQYFGAGTRLSVL.

V usage is TRBV19 and J usage is TRBJ1-2; TRBD1 matches at 7 bases. The germline V gene has CDR1 LNHDA and CDR2 SQIVND (reference sequence). V lost 3 bases, J lost 8 bases, and 6 bases stayed unmatched. CDR3 length equals 13 residues. Here the CDR3 reads CASSILGGEGYTF. DNA of the CDR3: TGTGCCAGTAGTATTTTAGGGGGCGAGGGCTACACCTTC. The whole variable domain, filled in from reference TRBV19 and TRBJ1-2, reads DGGITQSPKYLFRKEGQNVTLSCEQNLNHDAMYWYRQDPGQGLRLIYYSQIVNDFQKGDIAEGYSVSREKKESFPLTVTSAQKNPTAFYLCASSILGGEGYTFGSGTRLTVV.

V usage is TRBV28 and J usage is TRBJ2-7, with 11 positions matching TRBD1. This CDR3 comprises 15 residues. CDR1 is MDHEN, CDR2 SYDVKM, per germline. V shed 5 bases, J shed 2 bases, and the junction held 5 bases outside the gene matches. The CDR3 is CASSARTGGAYEQYF. The CDR3 DNA follows: TGTGCCAGCAGTGCCAGGACAGGGGGCGCCTACGAGCAGTACTTC.

This clone appeared once. The genes are TRBV16 and TRBJ2-5; 7 bases line up with TRBD1. The germline V gene has CDR1 KGHSY and CDR2 FQNENV. Unmatched junction bases numbered 4, after V lost 4 bases and J lost 2 bases. This CDR3 has 14 residues. CDR3 sequence: CASSLRDSQETQYF. Here the CDR3 DNA reads TGTGCCAGCAGCCTCCGGGACAGTCAAGAGACCCAGTACTTC. The complete variable domain, with remaining parts taken from reference TRBV16 and TRBJ2-5, reads GEEVAQTPKHLVRGEGQKAKLYCAPIKGHSYVFWYQQVLKNEFKFLISFQNENVFDETGMPKERFSAKCLPNSPCSLEIQATKLEDSAVYFCASSLRDSQETQYFGPGTRLLVL.

The rearrangement uses TRBV19 and TRBJ2-7; 7 bases are shared with TRBD1. J gave up 4 bases and V 2 bases, and 5 bases lay outside the gene matches. Germline V lookup: CDR1 LNHDA, CDR2 SQIVND (reference sequence). The CDR3 totals 14 residues. The CDR3 loop reads CASSIRGQLYEQYF. CDR3 in DNA: TGTGCCAGTAGTATAAGGGGACAGTTATACGAGCAGTACTTC. The complete variable domain, with remaining parts taken from reference TRBV19 and TRBJ2-7, reads DGGITQSPKYLFRKEGQNVTLSCEQNLNHDAMYWYRQDPGQGLRLIYYSQIVNDFQKGDIAEGYSVSREKKESFPLTVTSAQKNPTAFYLCASSIRGQLYEQYFGPGTRLTVT.

The chain has TRBV10-3 and TRBJ2-2, with D possibly being TRBD2 (5 bases). V shed 8 bases and J shed 0 bases, with 16 bases lying between them. The CDR3 loop spans 16 amino acids. CDR1 is ENHRY and CDR2 is SYGVKD in the germline V gene. CDR3 in DNA: TGTGCCATCCGCGGTGGCGAGCGGACGAACACCGGGGAGCTGTTTTTT. This translates into CAIRGGERTNTGELFF.

The CDR3 coding sequence is TGTGCCAGCAGTCTCAGGGCATCCAATGAGCAGTTCTTC. It yields the protein CASSLRASNEQFF. The V gene is TRBV12-3 or TRBV12-4, the J gene TRBJ2-1; D possibly corresponds to TRBD1 (5 bases). V shed 5 bases and J shed 6 bases, with 11 bases lying between them. CDR3 length: 13 residues.

V gene TRBV5-6 combines with J gene TRBJ1-5, with 9 bases matching TRBD1. Germline loops: CDR1 SGHDT, CDR2 YYEEEE. The CDR3 sequence is 14 residues long. V lost 2 bases to trimming and J lost 4 bases; unmatched junction nucleotides: 1. The CDR3 DNA follows: TGTGCCAGCAGCTTCGGGACAGGGAATCAGCCCCAGCATTTT. This gives the protein CASSFGTGNQPQHF.

On this clone itself: Germline and junction disagree at one end, which may indicate a read error. The rearrangement links TRBV27 to TRBJ2-1; D call uncertain. The CDR3 covers 14 residues. Per the germline V gene, CDR1 is MNHEY and CDR2 is SMNVEV (reference sequence). CDR3: CASSFSGSHNEQFF. In DNA form, the CDR3 reads TGTGCCAGCAGTTTCAGTGGCTCCCACAATGAGCAGTTCTTC.

This chain connects TRBV10-3 to TRBJ1-5, with D perhaps TRBD1 (5 bases). The CDR3 has 14 amino acids. Germline V lookup: CDR1 ENHRY, CDR2 SYGVKD. Trimming took off 7 bases at V and 0 bases at J, with 10 bases between the two ends. The DNA of the CDR3 is TGTGCCATCAAGGGGCCTGATAGCAATCAGCCCCAGCATTTT. Translation: CAIKGPDSNQPQHF.

The chain links TRBV6-6 to TRBJ2-7; the D gene is possibly TRBD2 (5 bases). In germline, CDR1 is MNHNY, CDR2 SVGAGI (reference sequence). This CDR3 contains 15 residues. V gave up 5 bases and J gave up 1 base, with 15 bases separating them. CDR3 protein: CASSQPSDLSYEQYF. In nucleotides, the CDR3 is TGTGCCAGCAGTCAGCCCTCGGACTTATCCTACGAGCAGTACTTC.